One sample yielded the 4 T cell receptor beta chains listed below, sequenced in a study of T cell responses to AZD1222 COVID-19 vaccine (dated by TCRdb to about 2021). Preparation of the library involved the immunoSEQ multiplex PCR assay. TCRdb took over this immuneACCESS table, retaining in-frame rearrangements with V and J assigned. Such tables are incomplete; in checked studies, under half of the missing clones stem from an unresolved V gene, and the remainder is unexplained. The sample table shows about 27,000 clones, and roughly 90% are seen once. Of the sample, 7.5% to 10% falls within the top ten clones. What the time point label conveys for this sample: about 28 days (+/-7) after the second vaccine dose. This material consisted of peripheral blood, taken 28 days after the second AZD1222 dose. The receptor set was obtained from an adult who received the AZD1222 COVID-19 vaccine.

This clone has a handful of counts. The V gene is TRBV5-1, the J gene TRBJ1-5; 8 nucleotides align to TRBD1. With V trimmed by 5 bases and J by 1 base, 5 bases remained unmatched. CDR1 and CDR2 from the germline V gene are SGHRS and YFSETQ. The CDR3 extends over 15 amino acids. The CDR3 loop reads CASRPDRGSNQPQHF. The CDR3 coding sequence is TGCGCCAGCAGACCCGACAGGGGAAGCAATCAGCCCCAGCATTTT.

The chain has TRBV9 and TRBJ2-5; 7 bases are a match to TRBD1. The germline gives CDR1 SGDLS, CDR2 YYNGEE. The CDR3 contains 16 residues. V lost 0 bases to trimming and J lost 1 base; unmatched junction nucleotides: 6. The CDR3 DNA sequence: TGTGCCAGCAGCGTAGAGGTGACAGGGAGCCAAGAGACCCAGTACTTC. It specifies CASSVEVTGSQETQYF. The whole variable domain, remainder taken from reference TRBV9 and TRBJ2-5, is DSGVTQTPKHLITATGQRVTLRCSPRSGDLSVYWYQQSLDQGLQFLIQYYNGEERAKGNILERFSAQQFPDLHSELNLSSLELGDSALYFCASSVEVTGSQETQYFGPGTRLLVL.

V usage is TRBV6-5 and J usage is TRBJ1-2; D gene uncertain. Germline V gene lookup returns CDR1 MNHEY and CDR2 SVGAGI. The length of the CDR3 is 13 residues. Trimming pared 0 bases from V and 4 bases from J, leaving 6 bases between. CDR3 region: CASSYSQPYGYTF. The CDR3 DNA sequence: TGTGCCAGCAGTTACTCGCAGCCCTATGGCTACACCTTC.

The chain carries TRBV7-2 and TRBJ2-5; D is ambiguous. CDR1 and CDR2 (germline): SGHTA, FQGNSA. CDR3 length equals 15 residues. V was shortened by 0 bases and J by 4 bases, with 12 bases between the two germline ends. CDR3 in amino acids: CASSLASLQRETQYF. The CDR3 DNA reads TGTGCCAGCAGCTTAGCGTCTTTGCAGCGAGAGACCCAGTACTTC.